This TCR beta chain comes out of a study of T cell repertoires in cytomegalovirus infection. The study's findings and limits: There were HLA-C-restricted CMV-specific TCR beta clonotypes dominating the ex vivo response.

Trimming took off 7 bases at V and 3 bases at J, with 10 bases between the two ends. Germline CDR1 is SGHTA and CDR2 is FQGNSA. This CDR3 is built from 13 residues. The table lists this clonotype with many counts. Its antigen remains unidentified. MiXCR, run by TCRdb on the reads, gives a single entry per CDR3 protein. The table has around 120,000 distinct CDR3 sequences, 20% to 30% seen once; the top ten hold almost 35%. The chain links TRBV7-2 to TRBJ1-5; D is uncertain. Sequencing input: PBMCs, sequenced either directly or after in vitro stimulation (not recorded which). This TCR came from a human donor in good health (CMV status not recorded). Some clones in this sample may be carry-over from other donors' samples. DNA for the CDR3: TGTGCCAGCAACGCGGGTCCCAATCAGCCCCAGCATTTT. Its protein product is CASNAGPNQPQHF.